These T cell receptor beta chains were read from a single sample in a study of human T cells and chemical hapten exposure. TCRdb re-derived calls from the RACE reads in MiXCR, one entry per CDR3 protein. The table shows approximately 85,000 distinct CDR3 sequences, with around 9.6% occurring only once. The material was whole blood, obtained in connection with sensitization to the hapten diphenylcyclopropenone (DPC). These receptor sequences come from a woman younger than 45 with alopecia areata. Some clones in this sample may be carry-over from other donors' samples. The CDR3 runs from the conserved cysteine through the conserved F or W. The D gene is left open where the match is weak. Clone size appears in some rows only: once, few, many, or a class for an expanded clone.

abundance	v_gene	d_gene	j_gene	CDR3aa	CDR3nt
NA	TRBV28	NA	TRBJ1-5	CASSGWVDQPQHF	TGTGCCAGCAGTGGATGGGTGGATCAGCCCCAGCATTTT
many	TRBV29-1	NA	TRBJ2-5	CSVGSDPSGTQYF	TGCAGCGTGGGGTCTGACCCGTCGGGGACCCAGTACTTC
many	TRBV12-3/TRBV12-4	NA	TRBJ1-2	CASKGDGYTF	TGTGCCAGCAAGGGGGATGGCTACACCTTC
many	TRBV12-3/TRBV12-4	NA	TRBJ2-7	CASSYGTHTYEQYF	TGTGCCAGCAGTTACGGGACGCATACCTACGAGCAGTACTTC
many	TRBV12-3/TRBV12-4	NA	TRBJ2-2	CASSPLGSNTGELFF	TGTGCCAGCAGCCCCCTCGGTTCGAACACCGGGGAGCTGTTTTTT
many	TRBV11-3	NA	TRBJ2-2	CASRLQDTGELFF	TGTGCCAGCAGACTACAGGACACCGGGGAGCTGTTTTTT
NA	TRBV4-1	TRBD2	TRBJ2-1	CASSRGGRAHNEQFF	TGCGCCAGCAGCCGAGGCGGGAGGGCCCACAATGAGCAGTTCTTC
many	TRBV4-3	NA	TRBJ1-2	CASSQQAGHSWGGYTF	TGCGCCAGCAGCCAACAGGCAGGGCACTCCTGGGGCGGCTACACCTTC
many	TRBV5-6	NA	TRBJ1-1	CASSLWPGPEAFF	TGTGCCAGCAGCTTGTGGCCGGGTCCTGAAGCTTTCTTT
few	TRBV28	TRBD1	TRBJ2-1	CASKGTDPYNEQFF	TGTGCCAGCAAGGGGACAGACCCGTACAATGAGCAGTTCTTC
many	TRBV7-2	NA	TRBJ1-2	CASSPDTGRGYGYTF	TGTGCCAGCAGCCCGGATACGGGGAGGGGGTATGGCTACACCTTC
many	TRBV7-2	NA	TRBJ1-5	CASSRSSNQPQHF	TGTGCCAGCAGCCGTTCTAGCAATCAGCCCCAGCATTTT
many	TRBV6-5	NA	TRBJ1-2	CASSYAPMGRNYGYTF	TGTGCCAGCAGTTACGCCCCAATGGGGAGGAACTATGGCTACACCTTC
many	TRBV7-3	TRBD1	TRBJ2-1	CASSPRGTGGFNEQFF	TGTGCCAGCAGCCCCAGAGGGACAGGGGGTTTTAATGAGCAGTTCTTC
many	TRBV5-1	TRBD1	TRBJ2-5	CASSLPTGEETQYF	TGCGCCAGCAGCTTGCCCACAGGGGAAGAGACCCAGTACTTC
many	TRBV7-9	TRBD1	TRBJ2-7	CASSRPDRGGYEQYF	TGTGCCAGCAGCCGCCCAGACAGGGGTGGCTACGAGCAGTACTTC
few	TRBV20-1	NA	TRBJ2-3	CSARDMADTQYF	TGCAGTGCTAGAGATATGGCAGATACGCAGTATTTT
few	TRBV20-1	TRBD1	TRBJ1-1	CSARARGDRNTEAFF	TGCAGTGCTAGAGCACGGGGGGACAGGAACACTGAAGCTTTCTTT
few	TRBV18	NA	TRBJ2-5	CASSPPLKETQYF	TGTGCCAGCTCACCACCACTAAAAGAGACCCAGTACTTC
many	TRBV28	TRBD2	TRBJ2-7	CASSSTSGVSYEQYF	TGTGCCAGCAGTTCGACTAGCGGGGTTTCCTACGAGCAGTACTTC
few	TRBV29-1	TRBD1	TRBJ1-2	CSVAGQGVDYTF	TGCAGCGTCGCTGGACAGGGGGTCGACTACACCTTC
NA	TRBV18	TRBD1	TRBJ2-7	CVSSPLPGQGSYEQYF	TGTGTCAGCTCACCCCTCCCCGGACAGGGATCCTACGAGCAGTACTTC
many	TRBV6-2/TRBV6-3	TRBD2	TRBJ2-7	CASSLGLAGVVYEQYF	TGTGCCAGCAGTTTGGGACTAGCGGGAGTTGTCTACGAGCAGTACTTC
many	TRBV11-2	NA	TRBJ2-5	CASSPPRGPQETQYF	TGTGCCAGCAGCCCGCCACGGGGGCCCCAAGAGACCCAGTACTTC
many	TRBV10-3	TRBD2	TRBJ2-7	CAITAAGGETYEQYF	TGTGCCATCACCGCGGCGGGGGGCGAAACTTACGAGCAGTACTTC
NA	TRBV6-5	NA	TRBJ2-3	CASSYAPSVGPPTDTQYF	TGTGCCAGCAGTTACGCGCCCTCGGTAGGGCCCCCCACAGATACGCAGTATTTT
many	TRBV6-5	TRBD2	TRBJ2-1	CASSPSGVYNEQFF	TGTGCCAGCAGCCCCAGCGGGGTCTACAATGAGCAGTTCTTC
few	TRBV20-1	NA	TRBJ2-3	CSAPQVTDTQYF	TGCAGTGCTCCGCAGGTCACAGATACGCAGTATTTT
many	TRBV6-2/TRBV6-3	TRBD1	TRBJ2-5	CASRRQGPQETQYF	TGTGCCAGCAGACGACAGGGTCCCCAAGAGACCCAGTACTTC
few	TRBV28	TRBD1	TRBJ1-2	CASKGKDRVANYGYTF	TGTGCCAGCAAAGGGAAGGACAGGGTCGCCAACTATGGCTACACCTTC
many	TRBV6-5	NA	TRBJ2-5	CASSDWGVQETQYF	TGTGCCAGCAGTGACTGGGGGGTACAAGAGACCCAGTACTTC
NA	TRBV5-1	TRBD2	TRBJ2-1	CASSLPLAGDHEQFF	TGCGCCAGCAGCTTGCCCCTAGCGGGGGACCATGAGCAGTTCTTC
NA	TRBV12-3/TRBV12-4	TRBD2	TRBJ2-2	CASRGDYNTGELFF	TGTGCCAGCCGCGGGGACTACAACACCGGGGAGCTGTTTTTT
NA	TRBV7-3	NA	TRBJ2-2	CASSQDYTGELFF	TGTGCCAGCAGCCAGGACTATACCGGGGAGCTGTTTTTT
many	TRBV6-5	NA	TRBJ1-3	CASSYSIFGGNTIYF	TGTGCCAGCAGTTACTCGATTTTCGGAGGAAACACCATATATTTT
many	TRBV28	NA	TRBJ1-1	CASSGSEAFF	TGTGCCAGCAGTGGCAGTGAAGCTTTCTTT
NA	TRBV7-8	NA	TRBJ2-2	CASNSFSGLAGELFF	TGTGCCAGCAACTCGTTTTCGGGGCTGGCCGGGGAGCTGTTTTTT
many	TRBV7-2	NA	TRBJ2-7	CASSPRVRDRYEQYF	TGTGCCAGCAGCCCCCGAGTACGGGACCGCTACGAGCAGTACTTC
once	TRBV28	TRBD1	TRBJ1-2	CASSLLPGQGNGYTF	TGTGCCAGCAGTTTGCTGCCGGGACAGGGGAATGGCTACACCTTC
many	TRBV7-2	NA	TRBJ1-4	CASSLNGLGEKLFF	TGTGCCAGCAGCTTAAATGGTTTGGGGGAAAAACTGTTTTTT
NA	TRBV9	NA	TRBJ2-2	CASSEGPYPALFF	TGTGCCAGCAGCGAAGGACCGTACCCAGCGCTGTTTTTT
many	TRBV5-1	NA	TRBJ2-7	CASSWTPGSYEQYF	TGCGCCAGCAGCTGGACGCCGGGGTCCTACGAGCAGTACTTC
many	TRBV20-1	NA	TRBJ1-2	CSAPFKGYTF	TGCAGTGCTCCTTTCAAGGGCTACACCTTC
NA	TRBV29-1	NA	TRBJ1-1	CSVEPTTEAFF	TGCAGCGTTGAACCGACTACTGAAGCTTTCTTT
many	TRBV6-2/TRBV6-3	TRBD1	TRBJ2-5	CASTKTGHETQYF	TGTGCCAGCACCAAGACAGGGCACGAGACCCAGTACTTC
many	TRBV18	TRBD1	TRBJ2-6	CASSGTVSSGANVLTF	TGTGCCAGCTCTGGGACAGTTAGCTCTGGGGCCAACGTCCTGACTTTC
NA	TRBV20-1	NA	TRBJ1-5	CSYKRNGNQPQHF	TGCAGCTATAAACGGAACGGCAATCAGCCCCAGCATTTT
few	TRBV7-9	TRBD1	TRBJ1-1	CASSLARRQGGGEAFF	TGTGCCAGCAGCTTAGCGAGGCGACAGGGGGGTGGTGAAGCTTTCTTT
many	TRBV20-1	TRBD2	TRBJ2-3	CSASPIAGGRVDTQYF	TGCAGTGCTAGTCCAATAGCGGGGGGGCGGGTAGATACGCAGTATTTT
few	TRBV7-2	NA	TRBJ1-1	CASRQGMNTEAFF	TGTGCCAGCAGGCAGGGAATGAACACTGAAGCTTTCTTT
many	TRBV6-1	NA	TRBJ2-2	CASSPRQNTGELFF	TGTGCCAGCAGTCCCCGCCAAAACACCGGGGAGCTGTTTTTT
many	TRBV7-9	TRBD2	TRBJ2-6	CASSQPAGVGANVLTF	TGTGCCAGCAGCCAGCCCGCGGGAGTTGGGGCCAACGTCCTGACTTTC
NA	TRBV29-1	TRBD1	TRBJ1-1	CSVRQGQAEAFF	TGCAGCGTAAGACAGGGACAAGCTGAAGCTTTCTTT
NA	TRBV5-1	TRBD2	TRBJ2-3	CASSLAEWSTWASGGFTDTQYF	TGCGCCAGCAGCTTGGCCGAGTGGTCGACCTGGGCTAGCGGGGGGTTCACAGATACGCAGTATTTT
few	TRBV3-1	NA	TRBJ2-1	CASTGLYGSSYNEQFF	TGTGCCAGCACCGGGCTTTATGGGTCCTCCTACAATGAGCAGTTCTTC
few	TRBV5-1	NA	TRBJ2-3	CASSLEVRTDTQYF	TGCGCCAGCAGCTTGGAAGTACGCACAGATACGCAGTATTTT
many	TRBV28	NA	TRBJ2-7	CASSLGFLSAYEQYF	TGTGCCAGCAGTTTGGGTTTCTTGTCCGCCTACGAGCAGTACTTC